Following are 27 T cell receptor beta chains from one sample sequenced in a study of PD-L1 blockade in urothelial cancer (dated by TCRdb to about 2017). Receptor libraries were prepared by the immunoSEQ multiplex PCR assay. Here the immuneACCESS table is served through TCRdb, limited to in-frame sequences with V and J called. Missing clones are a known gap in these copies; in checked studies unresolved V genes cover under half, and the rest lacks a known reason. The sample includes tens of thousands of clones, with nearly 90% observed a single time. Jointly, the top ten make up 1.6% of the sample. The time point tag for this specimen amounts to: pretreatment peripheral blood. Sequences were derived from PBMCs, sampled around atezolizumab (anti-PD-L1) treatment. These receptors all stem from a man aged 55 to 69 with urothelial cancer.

This chain's CDR3 is CASSSKTGHNEQFF. The CDR3 region has the DNA TGTGCCAGCAGCTCGAAGACAGGACACAATGAGCAGTTCTTC. The V gene is TRBV7-3, the J gene TRBJ2-1, with D perhaps matching TRBD1 (6 bases). The CDR3 sequence is 14 residues long. Germline loops: CDR1 SGHTA, CDR2 FQGTGA. V lost 4 bases, J lost 5 bases, and 12 bases lay in between.

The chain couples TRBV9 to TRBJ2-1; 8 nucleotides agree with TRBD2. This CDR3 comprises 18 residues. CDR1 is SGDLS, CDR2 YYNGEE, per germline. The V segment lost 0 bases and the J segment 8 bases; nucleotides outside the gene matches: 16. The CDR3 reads CASSVAGGWRGGFDEQFF. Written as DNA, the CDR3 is TGTGCCAGCAGCGTAGCGGGAGGGTGGCGGGGAGGTTTCGATGAGCAGTTCTTC.

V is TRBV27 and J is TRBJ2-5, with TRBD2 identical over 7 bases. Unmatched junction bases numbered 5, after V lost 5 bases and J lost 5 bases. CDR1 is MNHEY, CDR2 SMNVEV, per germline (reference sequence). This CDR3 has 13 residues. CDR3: CASSQTSWETQYF. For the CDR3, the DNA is TGTGCCAGCAGTCAGACTAGCTGGGAGACCCAGTACTTC.

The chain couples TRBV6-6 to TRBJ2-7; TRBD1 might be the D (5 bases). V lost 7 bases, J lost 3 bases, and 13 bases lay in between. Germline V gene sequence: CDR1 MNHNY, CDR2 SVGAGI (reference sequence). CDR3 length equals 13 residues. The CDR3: CASTDLGDYEQYF. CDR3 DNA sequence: TGTGCCAGCACCGATTTAGGGGACTACGAGCAGTACTTC.

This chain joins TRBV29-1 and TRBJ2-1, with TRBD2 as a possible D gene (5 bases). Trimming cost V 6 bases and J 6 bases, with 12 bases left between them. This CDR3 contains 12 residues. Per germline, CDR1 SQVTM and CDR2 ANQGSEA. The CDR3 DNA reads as TGCAGCGTCGGAGCCGGGGTCAATGAGCAGTTCTTC. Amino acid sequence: CSVGAGVNEQFF.

The CDR3 loop reads CASSLTGSHTDTQYF. In nucleotides, the CDR3 is TGCGCCAGCAGCTTGACGGGGTCGCACACAGATACGCAGTATTTT. V gene TRBV5-1 combines with J gene TRBJ2-3, with a tentative D call TRBD2 (5 bases). Germline V gene lookup returns CDR1 SGHRS and CDR2 YFSETQ. CDR3 length equals 15 residues. V was clipped by 1 base and J by 2 bases, with 11 bases between them.

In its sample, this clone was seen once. This CDR3 is CASSQEARTVNRGFQPQHF. The CDR3 region has the DNA TGCGCCAGCAGCCAAGAAGCCCGAACAGTTAACAGGGGGTTTCAGCCCCAGCATTTT. The chain couples TRBV4-3 to TRBJ1-5; TRBD1 matches 8 bases. The CDR3 sequence is 19 residues long. Germline V gene data show CDR1 as LGHNA and CDR2 as YSLEER. V lost 0 bases, J lost 6 bases, and 16 bases stayed unmatched.

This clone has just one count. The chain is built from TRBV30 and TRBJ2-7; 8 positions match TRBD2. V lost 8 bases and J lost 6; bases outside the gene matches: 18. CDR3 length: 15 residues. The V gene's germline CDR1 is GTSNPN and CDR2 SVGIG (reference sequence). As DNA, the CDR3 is TGTGCCGTCTGCCCGGCGGCGGGAGGAGGATTCGAGCAGTACTTC. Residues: CAVCPAAGGGFEQYF.

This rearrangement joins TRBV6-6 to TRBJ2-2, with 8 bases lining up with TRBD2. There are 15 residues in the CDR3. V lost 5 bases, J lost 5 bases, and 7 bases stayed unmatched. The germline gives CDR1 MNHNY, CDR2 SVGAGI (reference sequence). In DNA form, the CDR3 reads TGTGCCAGCAGTCAACCGGGAGGGAGAACCGGGGAGCTGTTTTTT. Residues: CASSQPGGRTGELFF.

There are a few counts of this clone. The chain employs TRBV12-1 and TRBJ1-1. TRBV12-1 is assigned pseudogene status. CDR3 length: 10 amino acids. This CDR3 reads CASSFVEAFF. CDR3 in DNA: TGTGCCAGCAGCTTCGTAGAAGCTTTCTTT.

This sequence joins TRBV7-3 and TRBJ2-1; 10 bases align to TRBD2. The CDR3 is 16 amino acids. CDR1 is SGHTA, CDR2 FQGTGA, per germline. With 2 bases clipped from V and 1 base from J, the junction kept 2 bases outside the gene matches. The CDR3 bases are TGTGCCAGCAGCTTAGGACTAGCGGTTTCCTACAATGAGCAGTTCTTC. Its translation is CASSLGLAVSYNEQFF.

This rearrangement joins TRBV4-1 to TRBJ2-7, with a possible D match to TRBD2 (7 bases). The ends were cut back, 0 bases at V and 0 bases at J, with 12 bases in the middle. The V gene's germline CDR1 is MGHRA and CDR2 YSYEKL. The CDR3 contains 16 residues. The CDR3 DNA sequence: TGCGCCAGCAGCCAAGATGGGGGGGCATACTCCTACGAGCAGTACTTC. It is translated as CASSQDGGAYSYEQYF.

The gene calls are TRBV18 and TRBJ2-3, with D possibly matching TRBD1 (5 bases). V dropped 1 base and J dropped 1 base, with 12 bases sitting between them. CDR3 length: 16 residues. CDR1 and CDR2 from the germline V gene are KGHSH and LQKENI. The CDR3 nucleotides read TGTGCCAGCTCACCACAACCCGGCAGGGGCACAGATACGCAGTATTTT. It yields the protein CASSPQPGRGTDTQYF.

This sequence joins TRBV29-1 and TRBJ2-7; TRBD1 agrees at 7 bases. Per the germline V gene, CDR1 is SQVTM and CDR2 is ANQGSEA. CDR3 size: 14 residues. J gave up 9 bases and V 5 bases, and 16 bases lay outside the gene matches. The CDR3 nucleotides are TGCAGCGTTCGTGAGGGACAGAGTGCTACGGGGCAGTACTTC. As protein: CSVREGQSATGQYF.

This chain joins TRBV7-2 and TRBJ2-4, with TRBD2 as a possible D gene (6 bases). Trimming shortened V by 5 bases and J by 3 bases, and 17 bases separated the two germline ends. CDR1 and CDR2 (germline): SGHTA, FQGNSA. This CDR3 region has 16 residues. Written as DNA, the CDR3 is TGTGCCAGCAGCCCCGATTTAGCGGTGGTCAAAAACATTCAGTACTTC. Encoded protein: CASSPDLAVVKNIQYF. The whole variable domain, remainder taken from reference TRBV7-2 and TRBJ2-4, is GAGVSQSPSNKVTEKGKDVELRCDPISGHTALYWYRQSLGQGLEFLIYFQGNSAPDKSGLPSDRFSAERTGGSVSTLTIQRTQQEDSAVYLCASSPDLAVVKNIQYFGAGTRLSVL.

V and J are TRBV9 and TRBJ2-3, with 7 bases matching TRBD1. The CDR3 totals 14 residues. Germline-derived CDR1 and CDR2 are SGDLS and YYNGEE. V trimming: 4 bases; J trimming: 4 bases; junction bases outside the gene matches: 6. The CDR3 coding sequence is TGTGCCAGCAGCCCAGAGGGGGCACCAGATACGCAGTATTTT. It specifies CASSPEGAPDTQYF.

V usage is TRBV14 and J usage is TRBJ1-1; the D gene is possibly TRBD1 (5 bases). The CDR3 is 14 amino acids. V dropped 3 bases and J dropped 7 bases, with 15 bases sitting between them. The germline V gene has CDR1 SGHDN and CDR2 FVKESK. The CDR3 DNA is TGTGCCAGCAGCCACCAAAACAGGAGAATTGAAGCTTTCTTT. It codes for CASSHQNRRIEAFF.

In nucleotides, the CDR3 is TGCGCCAGCAGCCAAGCCAGGACAGCAGATACTAGCACAGATACGCAGTATTTT. Translated, it gives CASSQARTADTSTDTQYF. The chain uses TRBV4-1 and TRBJ2-3; maybe TRBD1 (6 bases). The CDR3 length is 18 residues. V was trimmed by 1 base and J by 0 bases, leaving 17 bases between them. The germline V gene has CDR1 MGHRA and CDR2 YSYEKL.

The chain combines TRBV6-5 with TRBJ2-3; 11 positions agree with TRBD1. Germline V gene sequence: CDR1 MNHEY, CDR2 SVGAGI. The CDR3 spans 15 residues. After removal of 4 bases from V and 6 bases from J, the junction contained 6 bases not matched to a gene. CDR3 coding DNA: TGTGCCAGCAGTTCCCGGACAGGGGGCCTGGATACGCAGTATTTT. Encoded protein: CASSSRTGGLDTQYF.

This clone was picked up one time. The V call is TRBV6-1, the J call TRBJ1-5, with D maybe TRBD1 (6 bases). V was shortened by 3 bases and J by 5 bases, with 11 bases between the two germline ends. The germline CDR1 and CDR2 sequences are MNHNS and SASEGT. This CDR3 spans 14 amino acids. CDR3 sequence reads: CASSEKGGDQPQHF. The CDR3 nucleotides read TGTGCCAGCAGTGAGAAAGGGGGGGATCAGCCCCAGCATTTT.

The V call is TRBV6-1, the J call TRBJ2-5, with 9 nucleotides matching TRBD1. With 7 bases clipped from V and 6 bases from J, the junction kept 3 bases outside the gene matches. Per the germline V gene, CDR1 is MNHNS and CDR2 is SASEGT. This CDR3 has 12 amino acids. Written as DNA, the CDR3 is TGTGCCAGCAATGACAGGGGGAAGACCCAGTACTTC. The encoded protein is CASNDRGKTQYF.

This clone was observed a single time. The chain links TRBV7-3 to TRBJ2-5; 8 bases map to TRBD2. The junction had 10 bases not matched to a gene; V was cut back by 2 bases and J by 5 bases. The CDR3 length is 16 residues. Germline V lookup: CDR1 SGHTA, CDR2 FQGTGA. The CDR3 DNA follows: TGTGCCAGCAGCTTAGGGGCGGGGGGACGGATTGAGACCCAGTACTTC. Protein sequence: CASSLGAGGRIETQYF.

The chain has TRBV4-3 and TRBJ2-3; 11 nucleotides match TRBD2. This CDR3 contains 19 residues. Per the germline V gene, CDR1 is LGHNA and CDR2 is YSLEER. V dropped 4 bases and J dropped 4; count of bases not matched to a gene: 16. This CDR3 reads CASSRRVSGGAGQADTQYF. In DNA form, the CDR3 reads TGCGCCAGCAGCCGACGTGTTAGCGGGGGGGCTGGGCAGGCAGATACGCAGTATTTT.

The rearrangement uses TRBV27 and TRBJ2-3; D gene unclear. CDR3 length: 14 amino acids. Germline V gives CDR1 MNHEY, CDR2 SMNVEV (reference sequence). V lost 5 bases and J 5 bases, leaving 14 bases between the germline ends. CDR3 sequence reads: CASSNQQYGDTQYF. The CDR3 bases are TGTGCCAGCAGTAACCAACAGTATGGAGATACGCAGTATTTT.

The CDR3: CASSWSRSRPGNTIYF. CDR3 nucleotides: TGTGCCAGCAGTTGGTCCCGGAGCAGACCTGGAAACACCATATATTTT. The chain recombines TRBV6-4 with TRBJ1-3; D remains ambiguous. Trimming removed 5 bases from V and 2 bases from J, with 16 bases in between. The germline CDR1 and CDR2 sequences are MRHNA and SNTAGT. The CDR3 length is 16 residues.

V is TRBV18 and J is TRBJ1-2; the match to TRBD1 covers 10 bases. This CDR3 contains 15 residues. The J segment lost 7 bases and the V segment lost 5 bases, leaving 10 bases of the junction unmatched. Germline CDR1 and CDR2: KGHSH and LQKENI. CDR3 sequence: CASSSFFGQGGGYTF. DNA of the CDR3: TGTGCCAGCTCATCATTCTTTGGACAGGGGGGTGGCTACACCTTC.

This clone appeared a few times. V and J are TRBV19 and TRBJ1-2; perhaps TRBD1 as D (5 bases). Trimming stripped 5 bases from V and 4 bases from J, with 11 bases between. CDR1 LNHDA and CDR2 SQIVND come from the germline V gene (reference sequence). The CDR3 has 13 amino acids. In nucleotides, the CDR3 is TGTGCCAGTAGTTTCAGGGCCGGCTATGGCTACACCTTC. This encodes CASSFRAGYGYTF.